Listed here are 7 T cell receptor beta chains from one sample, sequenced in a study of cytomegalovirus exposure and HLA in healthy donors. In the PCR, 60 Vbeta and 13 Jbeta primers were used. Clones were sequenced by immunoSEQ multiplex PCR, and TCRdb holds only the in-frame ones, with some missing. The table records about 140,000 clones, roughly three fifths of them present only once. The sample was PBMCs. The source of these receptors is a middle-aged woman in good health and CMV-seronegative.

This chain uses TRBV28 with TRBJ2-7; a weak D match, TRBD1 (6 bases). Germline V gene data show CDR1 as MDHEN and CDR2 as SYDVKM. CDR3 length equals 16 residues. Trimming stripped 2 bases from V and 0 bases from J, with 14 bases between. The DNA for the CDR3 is TGTGCCAGCAGTTTAGATGTCACAGGGAGCTCCTACGAGCAGTACTTC. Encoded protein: CASSLDVTGSSYEQYF.

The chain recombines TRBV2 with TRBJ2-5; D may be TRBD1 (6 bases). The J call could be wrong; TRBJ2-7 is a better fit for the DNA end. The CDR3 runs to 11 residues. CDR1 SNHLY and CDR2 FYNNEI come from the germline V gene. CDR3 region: CASQQGYEQYF. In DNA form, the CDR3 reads TGTGCCAGTCAACAGGGCTACGAGCAGTACTTC.

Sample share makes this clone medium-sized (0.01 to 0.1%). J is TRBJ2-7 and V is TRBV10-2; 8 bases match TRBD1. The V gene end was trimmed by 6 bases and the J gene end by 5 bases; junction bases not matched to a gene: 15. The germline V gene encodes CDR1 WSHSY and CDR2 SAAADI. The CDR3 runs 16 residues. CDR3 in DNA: TGCGCCAGCAGGGGGACCAACAGGGGGTTTGGCGACGAGCAGTACTTC. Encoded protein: CASRGTNRGFGDEQYF.

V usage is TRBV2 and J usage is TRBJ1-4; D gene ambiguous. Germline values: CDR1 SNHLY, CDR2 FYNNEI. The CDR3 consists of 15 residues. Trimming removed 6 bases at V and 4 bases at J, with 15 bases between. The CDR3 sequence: CASRVRAAINEKLFF. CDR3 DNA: TGTGCCAGCAGAGTGAGGGCAGCGATTAATGAAAAACTGTTTTTT.

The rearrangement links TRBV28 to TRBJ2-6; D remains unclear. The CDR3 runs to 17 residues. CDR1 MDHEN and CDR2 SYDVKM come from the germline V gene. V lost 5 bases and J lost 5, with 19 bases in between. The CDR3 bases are TGTGCCAGCAGTCCCCGTAAGACTCGGCACTGGGCCAACGTCCTGACTTTC. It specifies CASSPRKTRHWANVLTF.

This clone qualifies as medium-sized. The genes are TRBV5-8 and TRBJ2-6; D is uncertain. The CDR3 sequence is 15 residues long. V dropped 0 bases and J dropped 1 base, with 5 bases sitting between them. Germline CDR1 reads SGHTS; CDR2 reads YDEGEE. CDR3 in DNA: TGTGCCAGCAGCTTGGTCATTTCTGGGGCCAACGTCCTGACTTTC. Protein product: CASSLVISGANVLTF.

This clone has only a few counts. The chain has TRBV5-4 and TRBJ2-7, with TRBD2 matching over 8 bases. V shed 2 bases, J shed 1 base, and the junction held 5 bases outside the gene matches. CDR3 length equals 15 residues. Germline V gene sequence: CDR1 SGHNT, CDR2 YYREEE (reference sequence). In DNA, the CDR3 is TGTGCCAGCAGCTTTGGCGGGGGGATATCCTACGAGCAGTACTTC. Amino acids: CASSFGGGISYEQYF.